This T cell receptor (beta chain) was recorded in a study of control samples from healthy donors and cancer patients. The V end was cut by 0 bases, the J end by 4 bases, with 16 bases between. This CDR3 comprises 16 residues. Per germline, CDR1 SGHRS and CDR2 YFSETQ. Profiled with immunoSEQ multiplex PCR; TCRdb holds only in-frame clones, not every one. The sample contains approximately 45,000 clones, approximately 90% of which appear only once. This TCR came from a woman aged 40-49 years with head and neck cancer. Sequencing used PBMCs. This chain links TRBV5-1 with TRBJ2-5; tentatively, D is TRBD2 (6 bases). CDR3 DNA: TGCGCCAGCAGCTTGGCCGACGGGGGAATAGGAGAGACCCAGTACTTC. Translated, it gives CASSLADGGIGETQYF.